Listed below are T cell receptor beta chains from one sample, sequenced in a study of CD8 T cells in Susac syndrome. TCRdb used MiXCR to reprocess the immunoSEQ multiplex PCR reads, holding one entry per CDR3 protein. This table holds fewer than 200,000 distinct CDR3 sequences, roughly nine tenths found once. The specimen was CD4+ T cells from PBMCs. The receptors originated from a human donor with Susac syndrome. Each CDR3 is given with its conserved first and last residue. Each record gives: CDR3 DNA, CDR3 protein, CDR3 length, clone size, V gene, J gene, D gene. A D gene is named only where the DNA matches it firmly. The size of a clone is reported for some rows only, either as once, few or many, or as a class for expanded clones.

CDR3 DNA: TGTGCCAGCCTAAAATCCGGCACGAACACTGAAGCTTTCTTT
CDR3 protein: CASLKSGTNTEAFF
CDR3 length: 14
clone size: -
V gene: TRBV11-2
J gene: TRBJ1-1
D gene: -

CDR3 DNA: TGTGCCAGCAGGGGCGGGAGCTACACTGAAGCTTTCTTT
CDR3 protein: CASRGGSYTEAFF
CDR3 length: 13
clone size: -
V gene: TRBV12-3/TRBV12-4
J gene: TRBJ1-1
D gene: -

CDR3 DNA: TGTGCCAGCAGACGACTAGAAGGTTGGGAGACCCAGTACTTC
CDR3 protein: CASRRLEGWETQYF
CDR3 length: 14
clone size: once
V gene: TRBV6-5
J gene: TRBJ2-5
D gene: -

CDR3 DNA: TGTGCCAGCAGTTTCTCTGACAGGGGGCTATCACCCCTCCACTTT
CDR3 protein: CASSFSDRGLSPLHF
CDR3 length: 15
clone size: -
V gene: TRBV27
J gene: TRBJ1-6
D gene: TRBD1

CDR3 DNA: TGTGCCATCAGTATCGGGGGGGGTCGGGAGACCCAGTACTTC
CDR3 protein: CAISIGGGRETQYF
CDR3 length: 14
clone size: -
V gene: TRBV10-3
J gene: TRBJ2-5
D gene: TRBD2

CDR3 DNA: TGTGCCAGCAGTTACTCGACTAGCGGGGGGCAAGAGACCCAGTACTTC
CDR3 protein: CASSYSTSGGQETQYF
CDR3 length: 16
clone size: -
V gene: TRBV6-5
J gene: TRBJ2-5
D gene: TRBD2

CDR3 DNA: TGTGCCAGCAGCCAAGTGGGGATGGTTGAAAAACTGTTTTTT
CDR3 protein: CASSQVGMVEKLFF
CDR3 length: 14
clone size: -
V gene: TRBV3-1
J gene: TRBJ1-4
D gene: -

CDR3 DNA: TGTGCCTGGAGCCTGGGGGCCCAGCCCCAGCATTTT
CDR3 protein: CAWSLGAQPQHF
CDR3 length: 12
clone size: -
V gene: TRBV30
J gene: TRBJ1-5
D gene: -

CDR3 DNA: TGCAGCGTCCAAAGGATGGACGAGCAGTACTTC
CDR3 protein: CSVQRMDEQYF
CDR3 length: 11
clone size: -
V gene: TRBV29-1
J gene: TRBJ2-7
D gene: -

CDR3 DNA: TGCGCCAGCAGCTTAGGAGCGGGAGGGGTCTACAATGAGCAGTTCTTC
CDR3 protein: CASSLGAGGVYNEQFF
CDR3 length: 16
clone size: -
V gene: TRBV5-1
J gene: TRBJ2-1
D gene: TRBD2

CDR3 DNA: TGTGCCACGAACCCCTCCAGGGGGTCCCCCGGTGGTGAAAAACTGTTTTTT
CDR3 protein: CATNPSRGSPGGEKLFF
CDR3 length: 17
clone size: -
V gene: TRBV10-3
J gene: TRBJ1-4
D gene: TRBD1

CDR3 DNA: TGTGCCTGGAGAAGGGACTTCTATACGCAGTATTTT
CDR3 protein: CAWRRDFYTQYF
CDR3 length: 12
clone size: -
V gene: TRBV30
J gene: TRBJ2-3
D gene: -

CDR3 DNA: TGTGCCAGCAGCCAAAATATCGGGCGGAGCAATTCACCCTCCCACTTT
CDR3 protein: CASSQNIGRSNSPSHF
CDR3 length: 16
clone size: -
V gene: TRBV3-1
J gene: TRBJ1-6
D gene: -

CDR3 DNA: TGCGCCAGCAGCCCCCCGGGACTAGCGGGGACCGGGGAGCTGTTTTTT
CDR3 protein: CASSPPGLAGTGELFF
CDR3 length: 16
clone size: -
V gene: TRBV5-1
J gene: TRBJ2-2
D gene: TRBD2

CDR3 DNA: TGTGCCAGCAGCTCTATGACAGCCCGAGGGACTGAAGCTTTCTTT
CDR3 protein: CASSSMTARGTEAFF
CDR3 length: 15
clone size: -
V gene: TRBV5-4
J gene: TRBJ1-1
D gene: -

CDR3 DNA: TGTGCCAGCAGCTCAGGGCCCCGGGACAGTCTTTATGTCCAAGAGACCCAGTACTTC
CDR3 protein: CASSSGPRDSLYVQETQYF
CDR3 length: 19
clone size: few
V gene: TRBV7-2
J gene: TRBJ2-5
D gene: TRBD1

CDR3 DNA: TGTGCCAGCAGAGAAGACAGGATCGCGAACACCGGGGAGCTGTTTTTT
CDR3 protein: CASREDRIANTGELFF
CDR3 length: 16
clone size: -
V gene: TRBV28
J gene: TRBJ2-2
D gene: -

CDR3 DNA: TGTGCCAGCAGCGCCACTAGCGGGAGGGGAGATACGCAGTATTTT
CDR3 protein: CASSATSGRGDTQYF
CDR3 length: 15
clone size: -
V gene: TRBV9
J gene: TRBJ2-3
D gene: TRBD2

CDR3 DNA: TGCGCCAGCAGCTTGTCAGGATTAGATACGCAGTATTTT
CDR3 protein: CASSLSGLDTQYF
CDR3 length: 13
clone size: -
V gene: TRBV5-1
J gene: TRBJ2-3
D gene: -

CDR3 DNA: TGTGCCAGCAGCCCGGCCACGTCGGCGAGCACAGATACGCAGTATTTT
CDR3 protein: CASSPATSASTDTQYF
CDR3 length: 16
clone size: -
V gene: TRBV9
J gene: TRBJ2-3
D gene: -

CDR3 DNA: TGTGCCAGCAGTCCACCGGGACAGGGGGCCAATAGCAATCAGCCCCAGCATTTT
CDR3 protein: CASSPPGQGANSNQPQHF
CDR3 length: 18
clone size: -
V gene: TRBV27
J gene: TRBJ1-5
D gene: TRBD1

CDR3 DNA: TGCAGTGCTAGGAGTCAATTGGACCAGCCCCAGCATTTT
CDR3 protein: CSARSQLDQPQHF
CDR3 length: 13
clone size: -
V gene: TRBV20-1
J gene: TRBJ1-5
D gene: -

CDR3 DNA: TGTGCCAGCAGCCCCAGTGGCGGAGCCGTGGACAATGAGCAGTTCTTC
CDR3 protein: CASSPSGGAVDNEQFF
CDR3 length: 16
clone size: -
V gene: TRBV3-1
J gene: TRBJ2-1
D gene: -

CDR3 DNA: TGCGCCAGCAGCCCCTCCACTGAGTGGAACACTGAAGCTTTCTTT
CDR3 protein: CASSPSTEWNTEAFF
CDR3 length: 15
clone size: -
V gene: TRBV4-1
J gene: TRBJ1-1
D gene: -

CDR3 DNA: TGTGCCAGCAGCTTAGACAGGGGTGGCTACACCTTC
CDR3 protein: CASSLDRGGYTF
CDR3 length: 12
clone size: few
V gene: TRBV5-1
J gene: TRBJ1-2
D gene: TRBD1

CDR3 DNA: TGTGCCAGCAGCTTTGCGTCCGGCGGGGGGGCTTCTTGGTCCTACAATGAGCAGTTCTTC
CDR3 protein: CASSFASGGGASWSYNEQFF
CDR3 length: 20
clone size: -
V gene: TRBV5-4
J gene: TRBJ2-1
D gene: TRBD2

CDR3 DNA: TGTGCCAGCAGCAAAGGGACAGGGAGAGGCTATGGCTACACCTTC
CDR3 protein: CASSKGTGRGYGYTF
CDR3 length: 15
clone size: -
V gene: TRBV5-6
J gene: TRBJ1-2
D gene: TRBD1

CDR3 DNA: TGTGCCAGCAGCCTTTCGACGGTATACAATGAGCAGTTCTTC
CDR3 protein: CASSLSTVYNEQFF
CDR3 length: 14
clone size: -
V gene: TRBV3-1
J gene: TRBJ2-1
D gene: -

CDR3 DNA: TGTGCCAGCATCCGGGACACCGTCCCGGGAGAGACCCAGTACTTC
CDR3 protein: CASIRDTVPGETQYF
CDR3 length: 15
clone size: -
V gene: TRBV6-1
J gene: TRBJ2-5
D gene: -

CDR3 DNA: TGTGCCAGCACGGGCAATCTTAACTACGAGCAGTACTTC
CDR3 protein: CASTGNLNYEQYF
CDR3 length: 13
clone size: -
V gene: TRBV6-1
J gene: TRBJ2-7
D gene: -

CDR3 DNA: TGCAGTGCTAGAGAGCTGCGCTATAACTATGGCTACACCTTC
CDR3 protein: CSARELRYNYGYTF
CDR3 length: 14
clone size: -
V gene: TRBV20-1
J gene: TRBJ1-2
D gene: -

CDR3 DNA: TGTGCCAGCAGGCCCGGGACAGGGGGCCAAGAGACCCAGTACTTC
CDR3 protein: CASRPGTGGQETQYF
CDR3 length: 15
clone size: -
V gene: TRBV5-6
J gene: TRBJ2-5
D gene: TRBD1

CDR3 DNA: TGTGCCAGCAGTTCCTCCCGGACACCTATGGAGTACTTC
CDR3 protein: CASSSSRTPMEYF
CDR3 length: 13
clone size: few
V gene: TRBV28
J gene: TRBJ2-5
D gene: -

CDR3 DNA: TGTGCCAGCTCACTAGGCCCAGGGAGGCAAGAGACCCAGTACTTC
CDR3 protein: CASSLGPGRQETQYF
CDR3 length: 15
clone size: -
V gene: TRBV18
J gene: TRBJ2-5
D gene: -

CDR3 DNA: TGTGCCAGCAGCTTACTAGGGGATTCACCCCTCCACTTT
CDR3 protein: CASSLLGDSPLHF
CDR3 length: 13
clone size: -
V gene: TRBV9
J gene: TRBJ1-6
D gene: -

CDR3 DNA: TGCAGCGTTGGGCAGGAGAACACTGAAGCTTTCTTT
CDR3 protein: CSVGQENTEAFF
CDR3 length: 12
clone size: -
V gene: TRBV29-1
J gene: TRBJ1-1
D gene: -

CDR3 DNA: TGTGCCATCAGTGAAGGGGACAGACTAAACAATGAGCAGTTCTTC
CDR3 protein: CAISEGDRLNNEQFF
CDR3 length: 15
clone size: once
V gene: TRBV10-3
J gene: TRBJ2-1
D gene: TRBD1

CDR3 DNA: TGTGCCAGCAGCCCCGGGCGGGAGTATGAGCAGTTCTTC
CDR3 protein: CASSPGREYEQFF
CDR3 length: 13
clone size: -
V gene: TRBV5-4
J gene: TRBJ2-1
D gene: TRBD2

CDR3 DNA: TGTGCCAGCAGCCAGGACGCGAGACCCTCCTACAATGAGCAGTTCTTC
CDR3 protein: CASSQDARPSYNEQFF
CDR3 length: 16
clone size: -
V gene: TRBV4-2
J gene: TRBJ2-1
D gene: -

CDR3 DNA: TGTGCCAGCAGTTACTCGTTCATCCGTGAGCAGTTCTTC
CDR3 protein: CASSYSFIREQFF
CDR3 length: 13
clone size: -
V gene: TRBV6-5
J gene: TRBJ2-1
D gene: -

CDR3 DNA: TGCGCCAGCAGCCCCTTAGCGGGAGGGATCAGTGAGCAGTTCTTC
CDR3 protein: CASSPLAGGISEQFF
CDR3 length: 15
clone size: once
V gene: TRBV5-1
J gene: TRBJ2-1
D gene: TRBD2

CDR3 DNA: TGTGCTAGTGGTCTCGGGGGGGCTGGACCAGATACGCAGTATTTT
CDR3 protein: CASGLGGAGPDTQYF
CDR3 length: 15
clone size: -
V gene: TRBV12-5
J gene: TRBJ2-3
D gene: TRBD2

CDR3 DNA: TGTGCCAGCAGTGAATCCCCGTTTTCGGATGACTCCTACGAGCAGTACTTC
CDR3 protein: CASSESPFSDDSYEQYF
CDR3 length: 17
clone size: -
V gene: TRBV25-1
J gene: TRBJ2-7
D gene: -

CDR3 DNA: TGTGCCAGCAGTGCCCAGGGAAATGGCTACACCTTC
CDR3 protein: CASSAQGNGYTF
CDR3 length: 12
clone size: -
V gene: TRBV6-5
J gene: TRBJ1-2
D gene: -

CDR3 DNA: TGTGCCAGTAGCCGAGGCAGCTTGGTCTACGAGCAGTACTTC
CDR3 protein: CASSRGSLVYEQYF
CDR3 length: 14
clone size: -
V gene: TRBV19
J gene: TRBJ2-7
D gene: -

CDR3 DNA: TGCGCCAGCAGCCAATCGCCAATGGGTCTCAATCAGCCCCAGCATTTT
CDR3 protein: CASSQSPMGLNQPQHF
CDR3 length: 16
clone size: -
V gene: TRBV4-1
J gene: TRBJ1-5
D gene: -

CDR3 DNA: TGTGCCAGCTCGCAGACAGGTGACACTGAAGCTTTCTTT
CDR3 protein: CASSQTGDTEAFF
CDR3 length: 13
clone size: -
V gene: TRBV18
J gene: TRBJ1-1
D gene: -

CDR3 DNA: TGTGCCAGCAGTTCAACGACACAGGGGAAGGGCAATCAGCCCCAGCATTTT
CDR3 protein: CASSSTTQGKGNQPQHF
CDR3 length: 17
clone size: -
V gene: TRBV6-5
J gene: TRBJ1-5
D gene: TRBD1

CDR3 DNA: TGCAGTGCAGTCTTAGCAGCAGATACGCAGTATTTT
CDR3 protein: CSAVLAADTQYF
CDR3 length: 12
clone size: -
V gene: TRBV20-1
J gene: TRBJ2-3
D gene: -

CDR3 DNA: TGCAGTGCTAGTTTGGGAAGGTACGACACTGAAGCTTTCTTT
CDR3 protein: CSASLGRYDTEAFF
CDR3 length: 14
clone size: -
V gene: TRBV20-1
J gene: TRBJ1-1
D gene: -

CDR3 DNA: TGTGCCTGGAGCCGAGGGGGTAGCTCCTACGAGCAGTACTTC
CDR3 protein: CAWSRGGSSYEQYF
CDR3 length: 14
clone size: -
V gene: TRBV30
J gene: TRBJ2-7
D gene: -

CDR3 DNA: TGTGCCATCAGTGAAAACAATTCACCCCTCCACTTT
CDR3 protein: CAISENNSPLHF
CDR3 length: 12
clone size: -
V gene: TRBV10-3
J gene: TRBJ1-6
D gene: -

CDR3 DNA: TGTGCCAGCTTTCAGGGACGGTACGGCTACACCTTC
CDR3 protein: CASFQGRYGYTF
CDR3 length: 12
clone size: -
V gene: TRBV2
J gene: TRBJ1-2
D gene: -

CDR3 DNA: TGTGCCAGCAGCTTCATAGCGGGAGAGACCCAGTACTTC
CDR3 protein: CASSFIAGETQYF
CDR3 length: 13
clone size: -
V gene: TRBV5-5
J gene: TRBJ2-5
D gene: TRBD2